These 20 T cell receptor beta chains share one sample of origin, sequenced in a study of blood T cells in healthy people across ages (dated by TCRdb to about 2015). To prepare the library, 5' RACE was applied. Sequencing relied on an Illumina HiSeq 2500. A second roughly 6 to 12 cycle PCR used a sample-barcoded 5' primer and a J-beta primer mix. The public reads were quality trimmed at Q25 with fastp and then assembled into clones with MiXCR by TCRdb, keeping productive beta chains. Every distinct CDR3 protein forms one entry, paired with its most common genes and DNA. This sample gives about 800,000 distinct CDR3 sequences in total; around 25% of them show up just once. 3.7% of the sample rests with the top ten. In addition, the sample was reused for a study of T cells of mothers and their children.

The sequenced sample was blood. These receptors all come from a boy aged 5 to 17 in good health.

The sample holds many counts of this clonotype. J is TRBJ2-7 and V is TRBV28, with D unresolved. This CDR3 is 11 amino acids long. From germline, CDR1 is MDHEN and CDR2 SYDVKM. V was shortened by 1 base and J by 5 bases, with 3 bases between the two germline ends. The CDR3 region has the DNA TGTGCCAGCAGTTTATCCCACGAGCAGTACTTC. The encoded protein is CASSLSHEQYF.

The chain recombines TRBV7-9 with TRBJ1-1; no definite D call. The V end was cut by 5 bases, the J end by 4 bases, with 11 bases between. Germline CDR1 is SEHNR and CDR2 is FQNEAQ (reference sequence). CDR3 length: 13 amino acids. The DNA of the CDR3 is TGTGCCAGCAGCCCTACGGCCGGCACTGAAGCTTTCTTT. Protein sequence: CASSPTAGTEAFF. Full variable domain (remainder filled in from reference TRBV7-9 and TRBJ1-1): DTGVSQNPRHKITKRGQNVTFRCDPISEHNRLYWYRQTLGQGPEFLTYFQNEAQLEKSRLLSDRFSAERPKGSFSTLEIQRTEQGDSAMYLCASSPTAGTEAFFGQGTRLTVV.

The chain combines TRBV4-2 with TRBJ1-2; TRBD1 aligns across 9 bases. This CDR3 has 15 residues. V lost 0 bases and J lost 5; bases outside the gene matches: 4. The germline V gene encodes CDR1 LGHNA and CDR2 YNFKEQ. CDR3 sequence (DNA): TGTGCCAGCAGCCAAGAGTGGGACAGGGCTTATGGCTACACCTTC. This codes for CASSQEWDRAYGYTF.

The chain combines TRBV20-1 with TRBJ2-2, with 8 bases fitting TRBD2. CDR1 DFQATT and CDR2 SNEGSKA come from the germline V gene (reference sequence). The CDR3 is made up of 14 amino acids. J lost 4 bases, V lost 1 base, and 2 bases had no gene match. CDR3 protein: CSARATSGTGELFF. The CDR3 nucleotides read TGCAGTGCTAGAGCCACTAGCGGCACCGGGGAGCTGTTTTTT.

The rearrangement joins TRBV2 to TRBJ2-5; 14 positions match TRBD2. The CDR3 length is 18 residues. Germline V lookup: CDR1 SNHLY, CDR2 FYNNEI. Trimming took 4 bases from V and 3 from J; bases not matched to a gene: 10. The CDR3 coding sequence is TGTGCCAGCAGTGTGCCGGGACTAGCGGGAGACCTAGAAGAGACCCAGTACTTC. This gives the protein CASSVPGLAGDLEETQYF.

This clonotype has just a few counts. The chain employs TRBV7-6 and TRBJ1-3; TRBD1 matches at 11 bases. The CDR3 extends over 14 amino acids. The V and J ends lost 4 bases and 9 bases, in that order; junction bases with no gene match: 5. Germline V gene lookup returns CDR1 SGHVS and CDR2 FNYEAQ. In nucleotides, the CDR3 is TGTGCCAGCAGCTCCGGACAGGGGGCCGCCACCATATATTTT. This translates into CASSSGQGAATIYF. Variable domain in full (rest from reference TRBV7-6 and TRBJ1-3): GAGVSQSPRYKVTKRGQDVALRCDPISGHVSLYWYRQALGQGPEFLTYFNYEAQQDKSGLPNDRFSAERPEGSISTLTIQRTEQRDSAMYRCASSSGQGAATIYFGEGSWLTVV.

The rearrangement links TRBV25-1 to TRBJ2-4; tentative D call: TRBD1 (5 bases). Germline loops: CDR1 MGHDK, CDR2 SYGVNS. The CDR3 has 16 amino acids. V was pared by 10 bases and J by 6 bases, with 25 bases between. As DNA, the CDR3 is TGTGCCACCACACCAGGGAACCCCCAACTTGGAAACATTCAGTACTTC. It translates to CATTPGNPQLGNIQYF.

The J gene is TRBJ1-1, the V gene TRBV27; 7 positions match TRBD1. The CDR3 spans 12 residues. In germline, CDR1 is MNHEY, CDR2 SMNVEV (reference sequence). J lost 4 bases, V lost 9 bases, and 5 bases had no gene match. The CDR3 nucleotides are TGTGCCAGTCAGGGGGTGGGCACTGAAGCTTTCTTT. Its translation: CASQGVGTEAFF.

V and J are TRBV3-1 and TRBJ2-3, with unresolved D. Germline V gives CDR1 LGHDT, CDR2 YNNKEL (reference sequence). V dropped 3 bases and J dropped 7 bases, with 11 bases sitting between them. This CDR3 has 13 residues. The CDR3 is CASSQDDRNTQYF. The CDR3 region has the DNA TGTGCCAGCAGCCAGGATGACCGAAATACGCAGTATTTT.

V and J are TRBV11-2 and TRBJ1-1; D is ambiguous. This CDR3 spans 16 amino acids. Germline lookup yields CDR1 SGHAT and CDR2 FQNNGV. The V end was cut by 1 base, the J end by 1 base, with 13 bases between. CDR3 residues: CASSLVWRRENTEAFF. The CDR3 nucleotides read TGTGCCAGCAGCTTAGTTTGGAGGCGGGAGAACACTGAAGCTTTCTTT.

This clonotype came up a few times. The V and J genes are TRBV4-3 and TRBJ2-2, with 7 nucleotides matching TRBD1. Germline CDR1 reads LGHNA; CDR2 reads YSLEER. CDR3 size: 14 residues. Trimming took 4 bases from V and 6 from J; bases not matched to a gene: 5. The CDR3 protein is CASSLYRGPGELFF. CDR3 DNA: TGCGCCAGCAGCCTTTACAGGGGACCCGGGGAGCTGTTTTTT.

The J gene is TRBJ2-5, the V gene TRBV20-1; 8 bases are a match to TRBD1. Trimming took 2 bases from V and 5 from J; bases not matched to a gene: 4. This CDR3 region has 13 residues. The germline gives CDR1 DFQATT, CDR2 SNEGSKA (reference sequence). In DNA, the CDR3 is TGCAGTGCTAGACCGACAGGGGTTGAGACCCAGTACTTC. Its protein is CSARPTGVETQYF.

This clonotype was counted a few times. This chain connects TRBV29-1 to TRBJ2-3; D is possibly TRBD2 (7 bases). CDR1 is SQVTM, CDR2 ANQGSEA, per germline. Deletions cut 2 bases from V and 2 bases from J, with 17 bases between. This CDR3 is 16 amino acids long. This chain's CDR3 is CSVERRGGGYTDTQYF. In nucleotides, the CDR3 is TGCAGCGTTGAAAGGCGCGGCGGGGGCTACACAGATACGCAGTATTTT.

This clonotype appeared a few times. The chain uses TRBV2 and TRBJ2-5; D assignment may be TRBD1 or TRBD2 (5 bases each). Deletions cut 4 bases from V and 2 bases from J, with 11 bases between. The length of the CDR3 is 14 residues. Germline lookup yields CDR1 SNHLY and CDR2 FYNNEI. The CDR3 spells CASSVGTRQETQYF. The CDR3 nucleotides read TGTGCCAGCAGTGTTGGGACCAGACAAGAGACCCAGTACTTC.

This clonotype showed up just a few times. The J gene is TRBJ1-2, the V gene TRBV20-1, with TRBD1 identical over 8 bases. CDR1 is DFQATT and CDR2 is SNEGSKA in the germline V gene (reference sequence). The CDR3 is 16 amino acids. After removal of 5 bases from V and 6 bases from J, the junction contained 17 bases not matched to a gene. CDR3 nucleotides: TGCAGTGCTGATTGGGGACAGGACTTACCCGGGGATGGCTACACCTTC. Its protein is CSADWGQDLPGDGYTF.

The chain is built from TRBV2 and TRBJ2-5; 7 nucleotides line up with TRBD2. The J call may be incorrect, as the DNA end agrees better with TRBJ2-7. Germline CDR1 is SNHLY and CDR2 is FYNNEI. This CDR3 spans 14 amino acids. The CDR3 region has the DNA TGTGCCAGCAGGCGGGAGTATGGGAGTTACGAGCAGTACTTC. As protein: CASRREYGSYEQYF.

The chain couples TRBV30 to TRBJ2-3; 8 nucleotides align to TRBD2. The junction had 22 bases not matched to a gene; V was cut back by 3 bases and J by 2 bases. This CDR3 has 20 residues. Germline V gives CDR1 GTSNPN, CDR2 SVGIG (reference sequence). Here the CDR3 DNA reads TGTGCCTGGAGGTACCACTCCCTCGGGATAGCGGGATACCTCACAGATACGCAGTATTTT. Its protein is CAWRYHSLGIAGYLTDTQYF.

The chain uses TRBV6-5 and TRBJ1-2; TRBD1 is a possible D gene (6 bases). The CDR3 contains 14 residues. Trimming shortened V by 6 bases and J by 2 bases, and 13 bases separated the two germline ends. The V gene's germline CDR1 is MNHEY and CDR2 SVGAGI. The CDR3 region has the DNA TGTGCCAGCAGGCCGTGGGACAACAACTATGGCTACACCTTC. Encoded protein: CASRPWDNNYGYTF.

The chain combines TRBV20-1 with TRBJ2-2, with D uncertain. The CDR3 is 12 residues long. V was cut by 2 bases and J by 4 bases, with 5 bases left in between. Germline CDR1 and CDR2: DFQATT and SNEGSKA (reference sequence). CDR3 amino acids: CSARIPTGELFF. CDR3 DNA: TGCAGTGCTAGAATCCCCACCGGGGAGCTGTTTTTT.

The chain links TRBV28 to TRBJ2-5; 7 positions match TRBD2. The V segment lost 2 bases and the J segment 3 bases; nucleotides outside the gene matches: 9. CDR1 is MDHEN and CDR2 is SYDVKM in the germline V gene. The CDR3 extends over 16 amino acids. The CDR3 nucleotides are TGTGCCAGCAGTTTAGGGAGGGGCAGTACGGAAGAGACCCAGTACTTC. Translated, it gives CASSLGRGSTEETQYF.